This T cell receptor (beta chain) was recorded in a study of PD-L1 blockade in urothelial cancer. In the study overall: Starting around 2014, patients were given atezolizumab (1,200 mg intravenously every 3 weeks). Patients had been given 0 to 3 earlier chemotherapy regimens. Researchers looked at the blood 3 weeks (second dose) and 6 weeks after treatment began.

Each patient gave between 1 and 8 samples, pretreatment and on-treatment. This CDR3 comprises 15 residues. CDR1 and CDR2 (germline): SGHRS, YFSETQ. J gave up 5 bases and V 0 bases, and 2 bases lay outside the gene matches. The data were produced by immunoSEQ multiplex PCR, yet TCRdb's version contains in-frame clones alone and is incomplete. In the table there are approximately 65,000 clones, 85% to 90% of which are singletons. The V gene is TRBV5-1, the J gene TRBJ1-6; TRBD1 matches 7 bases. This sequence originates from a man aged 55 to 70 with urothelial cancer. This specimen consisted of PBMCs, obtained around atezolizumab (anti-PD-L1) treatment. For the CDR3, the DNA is TGCGCCAGCAGCTTGGCGGGACAGAATAATTCACCCCTCCACTTT. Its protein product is CASSLAGQNNSPLHF.